This T cell receptor beta chain was sequenced during a study of blood T cell repertoires in COVID-19. Overall study: In each case, the material was cDNA or gDNA derived from T cells, B-cell-depleted T cells, or PBMCs.

Generated by immunoSEQ multiplex PCR, the TCRdb table keeps only in-frame clones and is missing some. Of about 67,000 clones in the sample, less than 90% were seen once. Germline values: CDR1 LGHNA, CDR2 YSLEER. The V and J ends lost 2 bases and 4 bases respectively, with 14 bases between them. CDR3 length equals 15 residues. Sequencing was done on a sample of peripheral blood. This TCR was recovered from a man between 45 and 60 years old with active COVID-19. V usage is TRBV4-3 and J usage is TRBJ2-5; perhaps TRBD2 as D (5 bases). CDR3 sequence reads: CASSQFGEPGETQYF. CDR3 sequence (DNA): TGCGCCAGCAGCCAATTCGGGGAGCCCGGAGAGACCCAGTACTTC.